Each of the 9 T cell receptor beta chains below was sequenced from the same sample in a study of T cells in narcolepsy. Data came from immunoSEQ multiplex PCR; TCRdb stores just in-frame clones and leaves some out. The repertoire holds some 29,000 clones, around 87% seen once, with around 1% in the top ten. The specimen sequenced was memory (CD45RA-) CD4+ T cells from blood. Receptor source: a human donor in good health.

V is TRBV6-1 and J is TRBJ1-2; tentatively, D is TRBD1 (5 bases). Germline-derived CDR1 and CDR2 are MNHNS and SASEGT. The CDR3 spans 14 residues. Between the trimmed V and J ends, which lost 7 bases and 4 bases, there was a span of 16 bases. This chain's CDR3 is CASTKRGVTYGYTF. CDR3 coding DNA: TGTGCCAGCACCAAACGGGGGGTGACCTATGGCTACACCTTC.

This clone was seen once. The chain uses TRBV18 and TRBJ2-7; a possible D gene is TRBD1 (7 bases). The CDR3 is 14 amino acids. Germline V gene data show CDR1 as KGHSH and CDR2 as LQKENI. Trimming took off 3 bases at V and 0 bases at J, with 9 bases between the two ends. CDR3: CASSPQGGSYEQYF. The CDR3 DNA is TGTGCCAGCTCACCGCAGGGGGGCTCCTACGAGCAGTACTTC.

To note about this clone: Other nucleotide sequences in the sample specify the same CDR3. This chain links TRBV7-2 with TRBJ1-5; tentatively, D is TRBD1 (5 bases). The germline V and J ends were trimmed by 6 bases and 1 base, with 10 bases remaining between them. Germline CDR1 and CDR2: SGHTA and FQGNSA. There are 14 residues in the CDR3. The CDR3 nucleotides read TGTGCCAGCAGTTCCACAGGAAGCAATCAGCCCCAGCATTTT. Translated, it gives CASSSTGSNQPQHF. Combining the CDR3 with reference TRBV7-2 and TRBJ1-5 gives the whole variable domain GAGVSQSPSNKVTEKGKDVELRCDPISGHTALYWYRQSLGQGLEFLIYFQGNSAPDKSGLPSDRFSAERTGGSVSTLTIQRTQQEDSAVYLCASSSTGSNQPQHFGDGTRLSIL.

This clone was observed a handful of times. V usage is TRBV2 and J usage is TRBJ2-2; 9 nucleotides agree with TRBD1. The germline V gene encodes CDR1 SNHLY and CDR2 FYNNEI. V trimming: 6 bases; J trimming: 1 base; junction bases outside the gene matches: 0. This CDR3 contains 14 residues. The CDR3 nucleotides read TGTGCCAGCAGGGGACAGGGGAACACCGGGGAGCTGTTTTTT. Protein sequence: CASRGQGNTGELFF.

The CDR3 nucleotides read TGTGCCAGCAGCGTGGGAACAGGGGAGGTGGGAGATACGCAGTATTTT. Protein: CASSVGTGEVGDTQYF. This chain connects TRBV9 to TRBJ2-3; D might be TRBD1 (7 bases). V was trimmed by 2 bases and J by 5 bases, leaving 18 bases between them. CDR1 is SGDLS, CDR2 YYNGEE, per germline. The CDR3 totals 16 residues.

This chain links TRBV7-9 with TRBJ2-5; D assignment may be TRBD1 or TRBD2 (5 bases each). Germline values: CDR1 SEHNR, CDR2 FQNEAQ (reference sequence). Trimming stripped 1 base from V and 5 bases from J, with 11 bases between. The CDR3 is made up of 14 amino acids. CDR3: CASSLGGPGETQYF. Here the CDR3 DNA reads TGTGCCAGCAGCTTAGGCGGGCCAGGGGAGACCCAGTACTTC.

The J gene is TRBJ2-7, the V gene TRBV6-6; 8 nucleotides agree with TRBD2. The V and J ends lost 6 bases and 3 bases, in that order; junction bases with no gene match: 7. Germline V gene sequence: CDR1 MNHNY, CDR2 SVGAGI (reference sequence). There are 14 residues in the CDR3. The CDR3 is CASRYTTSDYEQYF. The DNA for the CDR3 is TGTGCCAGCAGGTACACGACTAGCGACTACGAGCAGTACTTC.

The CDR3 DNA reads as TGTGCCAGCAGCCCCGTAGGAGGGGACACCGGGGAGCTGTTTTTT. The encoded protein is CASSPVGGDTGELFF. The rearrangement joins TRBV5-5 to TRBJ2-2, with D perhaps matching TRBD2 (6 bases). The CDR3 spans 15 residues. Germline loops: CDR1 SGHKS, CDR2 YYEKEE (reference sequence). Trimming pared 4 bases from V and 3 bases from J, leaving 13 bases between.

The CDR3 nucleotides are TGTGCCAGTAGTATTGTGGGGAAGGAGGAAAAACTGTTTTTT. Translating it yields CASSIVGKEEKLFF. The V call is TRBV19, the J call TRBJ1-4; D not certain. The CDR3 is 14 amino acids. The germline V gene encodes CDR1 LNHDA and CDR2 SQIVND (reference sequence). Trimming shortened V by 3 bases and J by 8 bases, and 13 bases separated the two germline ends.